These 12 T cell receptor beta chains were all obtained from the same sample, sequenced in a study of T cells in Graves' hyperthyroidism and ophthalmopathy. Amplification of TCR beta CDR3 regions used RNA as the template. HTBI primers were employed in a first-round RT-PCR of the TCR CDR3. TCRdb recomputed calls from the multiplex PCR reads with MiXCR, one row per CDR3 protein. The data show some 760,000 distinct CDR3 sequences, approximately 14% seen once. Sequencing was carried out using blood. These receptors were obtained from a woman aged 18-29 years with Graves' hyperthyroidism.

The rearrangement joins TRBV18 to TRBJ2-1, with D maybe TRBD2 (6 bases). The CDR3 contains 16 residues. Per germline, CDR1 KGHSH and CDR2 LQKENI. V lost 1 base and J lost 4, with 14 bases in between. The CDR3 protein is CASSPQTGAGYNEQFF. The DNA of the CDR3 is TGTGCCAGCTCACCACAAACGGGAGCTGGGTACAATGAGCAGTTCTTC.

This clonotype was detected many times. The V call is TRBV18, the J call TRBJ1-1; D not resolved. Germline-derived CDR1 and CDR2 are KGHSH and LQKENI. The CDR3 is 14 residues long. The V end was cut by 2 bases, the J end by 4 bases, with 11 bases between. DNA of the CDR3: TGTGCCAGCTCACCATGGTCCGGGATCACTGAAGCTTTCTTT. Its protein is CASSPWSGITEAFF.

CDR3 loop: CASSTPLGAGTGELFF. The DNA of the CDR3 is TGTGCCAGCAGTACACCACTGGGGGCAGGAACCGGGGAGCTGTTTTTT. The chain links TRBV28 to TRBJ2-2, with D possibly matching TRBD1 (6 bases). Trimming cost V 5 bases and J 5 bases, with 18 bases left between them. The CDR3 is 16 amino acids. The V gene's germline CDR1 is MDHEN and CDR2 SYDVKM.

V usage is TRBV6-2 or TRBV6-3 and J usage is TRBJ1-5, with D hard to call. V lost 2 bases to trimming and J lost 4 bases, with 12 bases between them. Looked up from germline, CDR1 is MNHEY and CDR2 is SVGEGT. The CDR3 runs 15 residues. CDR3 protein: CASSYGVIGNQPQHF. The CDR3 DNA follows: TGTGCCAGCAGTTACGGGGTGATAGGGAATCAGCCCCAGCATTTT.

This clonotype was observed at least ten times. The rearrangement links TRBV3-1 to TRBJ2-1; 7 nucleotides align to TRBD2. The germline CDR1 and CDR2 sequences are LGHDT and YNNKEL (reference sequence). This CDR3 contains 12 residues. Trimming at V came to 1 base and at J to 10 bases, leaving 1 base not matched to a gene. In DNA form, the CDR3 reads TGTGCCAGCAGCCAAGGGGGGGGGGAGCAGTTCTTC. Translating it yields CASSQGGGEQFF.

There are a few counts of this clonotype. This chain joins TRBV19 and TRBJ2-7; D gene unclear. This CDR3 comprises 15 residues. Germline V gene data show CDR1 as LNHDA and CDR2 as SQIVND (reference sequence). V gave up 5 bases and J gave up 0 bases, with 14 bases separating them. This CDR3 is CASSGWGRLSYEQYF. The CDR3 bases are TGTGCCAGTAGTGGATGGGGTCGACTCTCCTACGAGCAGTACTTC. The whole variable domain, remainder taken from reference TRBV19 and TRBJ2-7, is DGGITQSPKYLFRKEGQNVTLSCEQNLNHDAMYWYRQDPGQGLRLIYYSQIVNDFQKGDIAEGYSVSREKKESFPLTVTSAQKNPTAFYLCASSGWGRLSYEQYFGPGTRLTVT.

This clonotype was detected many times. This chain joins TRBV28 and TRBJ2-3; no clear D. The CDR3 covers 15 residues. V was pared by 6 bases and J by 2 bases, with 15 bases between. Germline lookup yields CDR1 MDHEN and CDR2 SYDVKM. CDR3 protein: CASSSPQRLTDTQYF. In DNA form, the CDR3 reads TGTGCCAGCAGCAGCCCTCAGCGCCTCACAGATACGCAGTATTTT.

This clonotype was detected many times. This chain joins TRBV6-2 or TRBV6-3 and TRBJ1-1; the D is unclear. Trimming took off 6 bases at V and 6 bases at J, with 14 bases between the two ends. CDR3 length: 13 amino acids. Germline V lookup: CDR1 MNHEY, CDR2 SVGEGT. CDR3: CASRLIHSAEAFF. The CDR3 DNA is TGTGCCAGCAGACTTATCCACAGTGCTGAAGCTTTCTTT.

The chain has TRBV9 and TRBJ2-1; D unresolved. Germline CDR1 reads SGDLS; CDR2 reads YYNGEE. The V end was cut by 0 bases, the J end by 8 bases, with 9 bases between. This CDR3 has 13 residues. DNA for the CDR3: TGTGCCAGCAGCGTAGAGATGGGCGATGAGCAGTTCTTC. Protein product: CASSVEMGDEQFF.

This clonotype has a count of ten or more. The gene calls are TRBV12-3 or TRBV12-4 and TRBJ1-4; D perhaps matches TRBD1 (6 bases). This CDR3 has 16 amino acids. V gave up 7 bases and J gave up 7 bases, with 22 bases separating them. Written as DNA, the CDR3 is TGTGCCAGCACCCTGCGGGGGGGCGATTGGCGTGAAAAACTGTTTTTT. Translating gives CASTLRGGDWREKLFF.

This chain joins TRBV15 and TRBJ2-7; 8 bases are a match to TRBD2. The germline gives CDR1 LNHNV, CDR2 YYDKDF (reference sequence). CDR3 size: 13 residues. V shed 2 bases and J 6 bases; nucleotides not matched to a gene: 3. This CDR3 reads CATSRKRESEQYF. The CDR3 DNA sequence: TGTGCCACCAGCAGAAAGCGGGAGTCCGAGCAGTACTTC.

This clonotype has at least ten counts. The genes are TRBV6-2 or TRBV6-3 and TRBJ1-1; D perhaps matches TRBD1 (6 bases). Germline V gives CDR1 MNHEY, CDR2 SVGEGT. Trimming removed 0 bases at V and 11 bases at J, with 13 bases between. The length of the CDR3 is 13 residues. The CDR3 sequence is CASSYSGQYLAFF. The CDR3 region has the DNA TGTGCCAGCAGTTACTCGGGACAATATTTGGCTTTCTTT.